These 27 T cell receptor beta chains came from one sample sequenced in a study of T cells after yellow fever vaccination. From the 5' RACE reads, TCRdb called clonotypes with MiXCR, one entry per CDR3 protein. The sample includes a few hundred thousand distinct CDR3 sequences, over 5% of them seen just once. The sample here was PBMCs, taken 5 days after the yellow fever booster vaccination. The receptors here all came from a young man who received the YFV17D yellow fever vaccine.

This clonotype was seen repeatedly, ten times or more. The rearrangement joins TRBV7-2 to TRBJ2-7; 8 positions match TRBD1. CDR3 length: 15 amino acids. The trim removed 5 bases at V and 4 bases at J, leaving 10 bases unmatched. CDR1 and CDR2 from the germline V gene are SGHTA and FQGNSA. For the CDR3, the DNA is TGTGCCAGCAGCGTCACCGGACAGGGTTTTTACGAGCAGTACTTC. It translates to CASSVTGQGFYEQYF. The full variable domain, completed using reference TRBV7-2 and TRBJ2-7, is GAGVSQSPSNKVTEKGKDVELRCDPISGHTALYWYRQSLGQGLEFLIYFQGNSAPDKSGLPSDRFSAERTGGSVSTLTIQRTQQEDSAVYLCASSVTGQGFYEQYFGPGTRLTVT.

This clonotype was recorded at least ten times. The J gene is TRBJ2-2, the V gene TRBV14; unclear D gene. Germline V gene data show CDR1 as SGHDN and CDR2 as FVKESK. The CDR3 covers 13 residues. V was cut by 3 bases and J by 1 base, with 3 bases left in between. CDR3 in DNA: TGTGCCAGCAGCCAGGGGAACACCGGGGAGCTGTTTTTT. Translated: CASSQGNTGELFF.

At least ten counts were recorded for this clonotype. The chain carries TRBV27 and TRBJ2-1; D call uncertain. Germline loops: CDR1 MNHEY, CDR2 SMNVEV (reference sequence). The V and J ends lost 5 bases and 2 bases respectively, with 4 bases between them. The length of the CDR3 is 12 residues. CDR3 DNA sequence: TGTGCCAGCAGTGCCACCTACAATGAGCAGTTCTTC. This codes for CASSATYNEQFF.

This clonotype was found many times. The chain links TRBV20-1 to TRBJ2-3; D gene unclear. CDR3 length: 14 residues. The germline CDR1 and CDR2 sequences are DFQATT and SNEGSKA (reference sequence). Trimming pared 5 bases from V and 2 bases from J, leaving 14 bases between. CDR3 loop: CSAPTEPFTDTQYF. Here the CDR3 DNA reads TGCAGTGCTCCCACAGAACCTTTCACAGATACGCAGTATTTT.

This clonotype has just a few counts. The CDR3 DNA is TGTGCCTGGAATACCGGGACAGGGGGCCACGAGCAGTACTTC. It yields the protein CAWNTGTGGHEQYF. The chain combines TRBV30 with TRBJ2-7; TRBD1 matches 12 bases. The CDR3 is 14 amino acids. V lost 4 bases, J lost 5 bases, and 6 bases stayed unmatched. CDR1 GTSNPN and CDR2 SVGIG come from the germline V gene (reference sequence).

This clonotype was detected ten times or more. The chain carries TRBV28 and TRBJ2-5; 8 bases map to TRBD1. V was clipped by 3 bases and J by 5 bases; unmatched bases: 8. Germline CDR1 reads MDHEN; CDR2 reads SYDVKM. This CDR3 is built from 15 residues. CDR3 DNA sequence: TGTGCCAGCAGTTTTTCGGCAGGGGGCATGGAGACCCAGTACTTC. It encodes CASSFSAGGMETQYF.

Turning to this clonotype: A much bigger clone sits one base away, suggesting this may be a read error. The chain couples TRBV11-3 to TRBJ2-1, with D maybe TRBD1 (7 bases). CDR1 and CDR2 from the germline V gene are SGHNT and YENEEA. The CDR3 sequence is 16 residues long. Between the trimmed V and J ends, which lost 3 bases and 5 bases, there was a span of 17 bases. The CDR3 loop reads CASSFAGGQWDNEQFF. The CDR3 DNA reads as TGTGCCAGCAGCTTTGCCGGGGGACAGTGGGACAATGAGCAGTTCTTC.

This chain links TRBV5-4 with TRBJ2-3; TRBD1 is a possible D gene (5 bases). Germline assignment: CDR1 SGHNT and CDR2 YYREEE (reference sequence). The V end lost 1 base, the J end lost 6 bases, and 12 bases lay between the germline ends. The CDR3 loop spans 14 amino acids. The CDR3 nucleotides are TGTGCCAGCAGCTTGTCTTCCAGGGTGGATACGCAGTATTTT. Translating gives CASSLSSRVDTQYF.

This clonotype has at least ten counts. The rearrangement uses TRBV4-3 and TRBJ2-5; D is perhaps TRBD2 (5 bases). The CDR3 extends over 16 amino acids. Per germline, CDR1 LGHNA and CDR2 YSLEER. V shed 0 bases and J shed 5 bases, with 16 bases lying between them. CDR3 residues: CASSQEGAAGTETQYF. CDR3 coding DNA: TGCGCCAGCAGCCAAGAAGGAGCGGCAGGTACGGAGACCCAGTACTTC.

This clonotype was seen many times. In DNA, the CDR3 is TGTGCCAGCAGCTTTGGGACAGTCGCTAACTATGGCTACACCTTC. Translating it yields CASSFGTVANYGYTF. J is TRBJ1-2 and V is TRBV7-9, with 7 nucleotides matching TRBD1. Germline V CDR1 and CDR2: SEHNR, FQNEAQ (reference sequence). The V segment lost 3 bases and the J segment 0 bases; nucleotides outside the gene matches: 4. The CDR3 has 15 residues.

There are a few counts of this clonotype. The chain carries TRBV28 and TRBJ2-5; 7 bases fit TRBD1. The trim removed 6 bases at V and 3 bases at J, leaving 10 bases unmatched. Germline-derived CDR1 and CDR2 are MDHEN and SYDVKM. This CDR3 spans 15 amino acids. The CDR3 protein is CASSYYRGNKETQYF. CDR3 in DNA: TGTGCCAGCAGCTACTACAGGGGTAATAAAGAGACCCAGTACTTC.

This clonotype has at least ten counts. This rearrangement joins TRBV20-1 to TRBJ2-7, with 7 bases identical to TRBD2. J was trimmed by 5 bases and V by 0 bases; bases with no gene match: 7. The CDR3 runs 14 residues. In germline, CDR1 is DFQATT, CDR2 SNEGSKA (reference sequence). CDR3 coding DNA: TGCAGTGCTAGAGATTCTAGCGGAGTTAACGAGCAGTACTTC. Encoded protein: CSARDSSGVNEQYF.

The chain has TRBV28 and TRBJ2-3, with 9 nucleotides matching TRBD1. CDR1 MDHEN and CDR2 SYDVKM come from the germline V gene. The CDR3 totals 15 residues. J gave up 6 bases and V 7 bases, and 11 bases lay outside the gene matches. As DNA, the CDR3 is TGTGCCAGCACCCTAGTGGGACAGGGATTCGATACGCAGTATTTT. It is translated as CASTLVGQGFDTQYF.

Many counts were recorded for this clonotype. V is TRBV7-2 and J is TRBJ2-7, with 11 positions matching TRBD2. Germline trimming cut 2 bases from V and 6 bases from J; bases unmatched to any gene: 9. CDR3 length: 16 residues. Germline-derived CDR1 and CDR2 are SGHTA and FQGNSA. The CDR3 coding sequence is TGTGCCAGCAGCTTACATCAACTAGCGGGAGTAGGCGAGCAGTACTTC. Its protein product is CASSLHQLAGVGEQYF.

The chain recombines TRBV27 with TRBJ2-5, with D hard to call. CDR3 length: 13 amino acids. The V and J ends lost 5 bases and 4 bases respectively, with 11 bases between them. The germline V gene encodes CDR1 MNHEY and CDR2 SMNVEV (reference sequence). In nucleotides, the CDR3 is TGTGCCAGCAGTCCGACCCCACGAGAGACCCAGTACTTC. As protein: CASSPTPRETQYF.

The CDR3 bases are TGCAGTGCTAGAGGGGGTACGAGCTCCTACAATGAGCAGTTCTTC. As protein: CSARGGTSSYNEQFF. The chain employs TRBV20-1 and TRBJ2-1, with unresolved D. Germline CDR1 and CDR2: DFQATT and SNEGSKA (reference sequence). Trimming left V 1 base short and J 0 bases short, with 10 bases between. The length of the CDR3 is 15 residues.

The chain joins TRBV19 to TRBJ2-5; a possible D gene is TRBD2 (7 bases). Germline-derived CDR1 and CDR2 are LNHDA and SQIVND (reference sequence). The germline V and J ends were trimmed by 4 bases and 5 bases, with 20 bases remaining between them. The CDR3 is made up of 16 amino acids. CDR3 coding DNA: TGTGCCAGTAGTACCCCAAGTTCGGGGGGCGCGGAGACCCAGTACTTC. This encodes CASSTPSSGGAETQYF.

V gene TRBV7-9 combines with J gene TRBJ2-1, with a tentative D call TRBD1 (6 bases). This CDR3 contains 13 residues. Per germline, CDR1 SEHNR and CDR2 FQNEAQ (reference sequence). V dropped 5 bases and J dropped 9 bases, with 14 bases sitting between them. The CDR3 DNA follows: TGTGCCAGCAGCCCAAGACAGGAGAGTGAGCAGTTCTTC. Amino acids: CASSPRQESEQFF.

This clonotype was observed a few times. This chain connects TRBV7-2 to TRBJ1-5; unclear D gene. This CDR3 comprises 13 residues. V was shortened by 5 bases and J by 1 base, with 6 bases between the two germline ends. Germline assignment: CDR1 SGHTA and CDR2 FQGNSA. CDR3 region: CASSIRSNQPQHF. Written as DNA, the CDR3 is TGTGCCAGCAGCATACGGAGCAATCAGCCCCAGCATTTT.

This clonotype was counted only a few times. The CDR3 sequence is CASSRGENEKLFF. CDR3 DNA: TGTGCCAGCTCACGCGGGGAGAATGAAAAACTGTTTTTT. The chain uses TRBV18 and TRBJ1-4; D unresolved. The V and J ends lost 4 bases and 5 bases respectively, with 8 bases between them. The CDR3 spans 13 residues. In germline, CDR1 is KGHSH, CDR2 LQKENI.

There are many counts of this clonotype. J is TRBJ1-6 and V is TRBV20-1, with 11 nucleotides matching TRBD1. V trimming: 6 bases; J trimming: 6 bases; junction bases outside the gene matches: 1. This CDR3 region has 13 residues. The germline CDR1 and CDR2 sequences are DFQATT and SNEGSKA (reference sequence). Here the CDR3 DNA reads TGCAGTGCCGGGACAGGGGGTAATTCACCCCTCCACTTT. Protein product: CSAGTGGNSPLHF.

This clonotype was seen repeatedly, ten times or more. This sequence joins TRBV29-1 and TRBJ2-3; D is perhaps TRBD2 (7 bases). Germline-derived CDR1 and CDR2 are SQVTM and ANQGSEA. V lost 2 bases and J lost 5, with 14 bases in between. The CDR3 is made up of 14 amino acids. CDR3: CSVERGRAQDTQYF. The CDR3 bases are TGCAGCGTTGAAAGGGGGAGGGCCCAAGATACGCAGTATTTT.

The J gene is TRBJ2-5, the V gene TRBV25-1; a possible D gene is TRBD1 (6 bases). Germline CDR1 is MGHDK and CDR2 is SYGVNS. V lost 6 bases to trimming and J lost 1 base, with 9 bases between them. The CDR3 extends over 13 amino acids. CDR3 DNA sequence: TGTGCCAGCAGGGCCAGGGGCCAAGAGACCCAGTACTTC. Translated: CASRARGQETQYF. Complete variable domain (other parts from reference TRBV25-1 and TRBJ2-5): EADIYQTPRYLVIGTGKKITLECSQTMGHDKMYWYQQDPGMELHLIHYSYGVNSTEKGDLSSESTVSRIRTEHFPLTLESARPSHTSQYLCASRARGQETQYFGPGTRLLVL.

The rearrangement joins TRBV10-3 to TRBJ2-1; perhaps TRBD2 as D (6 bases). This CDR3 is built from 12 residues. V was cut by 8 bases and J by 6 bases, with 11 bases left in between. Germline V gene data show CDR1 as ENHRY and CDR2 as SYGVKD. The CDR3 coding sequence is TGTGCCATCCAAATTAGCGGCAATGAGCAGTTCTTC. This translates into CAIQISGNEQFF.

This clonotype came up a few times. The chain recombines TRBV7-2 with TRBJ2-7; 12 positions match TRBD2. CDR1 and CDR2 from the germline V gene are SGHTA and FQGNSA. The V segment lost 8 bases and the J segment 5 bases; nucleotides outside the gene matches: 10. The CDR3 spans 15 residues. The CDR3 coding sequence is TGTGCCAGCGCTAGCGGGAGGGCCAGGGCTCACGAGCAGTACTTC. Protein: CASASGRARAHEQYF.

The rearrangement links TRBV7-9 to TRBJ2-7, with 7 bases aligning to TRBD1. This CDR3 is built from 14 residues. The ends lost 7 bases at V and 1 base at J; junction bases unmatched: 7. Germline CDR1 SEHNR, CDR2 FQNEAQ (reference sequence). CDR3: CASKRQGGSYEQYF. The CDR3 DNA is TGTGCCAGCAAAAGACAGGGTGGATCCTACGAGCAGTACTTC.

This clonotype was recorded a few times. V is TRBV10-3 and J is TRBJ2-2; D might be TRBD1 (6 bases). Germline V gene lookup returns CDR1 ENHRY and CDR2 SYGVKD. Trimming took 8 bases from V and 4 from J, leaving 8 bases between them. The CDR3 has 12 residues. This CDR3 is CAIQGTTGELFF. CDR3 nucleotides: TGTGCCATCCAGGGGACCACCGGGGAGCTGTTTTTT.